Each of the 23 T cell receptor beta chains below was sequenced from the same sample in a study of blood T cell repertoires in COVID-19. Only in-frame clones appear in the TCRdb table, and some are missing; sequencing was by immunoSEQ multiplex PCR. The table shows roughly 250,000 clones, with over 75% occurring only once. The specimen was peripheral blood. All receptors derive from a human donor in a cohort sampled during active COVID-19.

This clone was counted between two and nine times. Other DNA sequences within the sample encode an identical CDR3. The V call is TRBV18, the J call TRBJ1-5; 8 bases agree with TRBD1. Trimming took 4 bases from V and 1 from J; bases not matched to a gene: 3. The germline V gene encodes CDR1 KGHSH and CDR2 LQKENI. The CDR3 loop spans 15 amino acids. CDR3: CASSRRTGSNQPQHF. For the CDR3, the DNA is TGTGCCAGCTCACGCCGGACAGGGAGCAATCAGCCCCAGCATTTT.

This clone was detected ten times or more. This sequence joins TRBV2 and TRBJ1-1; D remains unclear. The CDR3 totals 13 residues. Germline V lookup: CDR1 SNHLY, CDR2 FYNNEI. V dropped 10 bases and J dropped 0 bases, with 12 bases sitting between them. The CDR3 spells CATPDTLNTEAFF. The CDR3 coding sequence is TGTGCCACCCCAGACACCCTGAACACTGAAGCTTTCTTT.

The chain combines TRBV7-9 with TRBJ2-1, with D maybe TRBD1 (6 bases). Germline CDR1 and CDR2: SEHNR and FQNEAQ (reference sequence). The CDR3 is made up of 13 amino acids. With 7 bases removed from V and 16 bases from J, the gap between germline ends came to 23 bases. The CDR3 spells CASTIEAYRAQFF. In DNA form, the CDR3 reads TGTGCCAGCACCATAGAAGCTTACAGGGCCCAATTCTTC.

This rearrangement joins TRBV19 to TRBJ2-6; perhaps TRBD1 as D (5 bases). CDR3 length: 15 amino acids. Germline V gives CDR1 LNHDA, CDR2 SQIVND (reference sequence). V was trimmed by 2 bases and J by 4 bases, leaving 9 bases between them. The CDR3 reads CASSIQGAGANVLTF. The CDR3 region has the DNA TGTGCCAGTAGTATACAGGGCGCCGGGGCCAACGTCCTGACTTTC.

This clone was detected only once. This chain uses TRBV12-3 or TRBV12-4 with TRBJ1-1; D unresolved. This CDR3 has 13 residues. Trimming cost V 2 bases and J 4 bases, with 8 bases left between them. The CDR3: CASSLSTATEAFF. CDR3 in DNA: TGTGCCAGCAGTTTATCAACAGCCACTGAAGCTTTCTTT.

The rearrangement links TRBV11-2 to TRBJ2-2; 10 bases map to TRBD2. Germline values: CDR1 SGHAT, CDR2 FQNNGV. There are 18 residues in the CDR3. The J segment lost 4 bases and the V segment lost 5 bases, leaving 13 bases of the junction unmatched. DNA of the CDR3: TGTGCCAGCAGCCCAGGTTTGGTAGCGGGGGGACTCACCGGGGAGCTGTTTTTT. This sequence encodes CASSPGLVAGGLTGELFF. Together with reference TRBV11-2 and TRBJ2-2, the CDR3 gives the full variable domain: EAGVAQSPRYKIIEKRQSVAFWCNPISGHATLYWYQQILGQGPKLLIQFQNNGVVDDSQLPKDRFSAERLKGVDSTLKIQPAKLEDSAVYLCASSPGLVAGGLTGELFFGEGSRLTVL.

The chain's CDR3 is CASMKDLTYEQYF. The CDR3 DNA reads as TGTGCCAGCATGAAGGACTTGACCTACGAGCAGTACTTC. This chain connects TRBV5-6 to TRBJ2-7, with D possibly matching TRBD2 (5 bases). The CDR3 consists of 13 residues. Looked up from germline, CDR1 is SGHDT and CDR2 is YYEEEE. V lost 6 bases to trimming and J lost 2 bases, with 12 bases between them.

V usage is TRBV19 and J usage is TRBJ2-1; 9 bases are a match to TRBD1. Germline CDR1 reads LNHDA; CDR2 reads SQIVND (reference sequence). J lost 9 bases, V lost 5 bases, and 8 bases had no gene match. The CDR3 is 14 residues long. The CDR3 spells CASSPIQGASEQFF. The CDR3 DNA is TGTGCCAGTAGTCCTATACAGGGGGCTTCTGAGCAGTTCTTC.

The V gene is TRBV5-4, the J gene TRBJ1-2, with D unclear. V shed 5 bases and J shed 2 bases, with 10 bases lying between them. Germline V gene sequence: CDR1 SGHNT, CDR2 YYREEE (reference sequence). There are 13 residues in the CDR3. DNA of the CDR3: TGTGCCAGCAGATTAGCCGCGAACTATGGCTACACCTTC. It translates to CASRLAANYGYTF.

This chain uses TRBV5-6 with TRBJ1-2; D is possibly TRBD1 (5 bases). The CDR3 runs 14 residues. V shed 4 bases and J shed 5 bases, with 15 bases lying between them. Per germline, CDR1 SGHDT and CDR2 YYEEEE. The CDR3 sequence is CASSTGRAGYGYTF. Written as DNA, the CDR3 is TGTGCCAGCAGCACCGGCAGGGCGGGGTATGGCTACACCTTC.

This clone was seen just once. This rearrangement joins TRBV28 to TRBJ2-6, with TRBD1 identical over 9 bases. This CDR3 comprises 17 residues. Germline-derived CDR1 and CDR2 are MDHEN and SYDVKM. With 6 bases clipped from V and 10 bases from J, the junction kept 16 bases outside the gene matches. The CDR3 spells CASRPATGGTWGNVLTF. DNA for the CDR3: TGTGCCAGCAGGCCCGCGACAGGGGGTACGTGGGGAAACGTCCTGACTTTC.

V is TRBV10-2 and J is TRBJ2-1; TRBD2 aligns across 11 bases. The V gene's germline CDR1 is WSHSY and CDR2 SAAADI. The CDR3 runs 16 residues. V gave up 4 bases and J gave up 10 bases; unmatched junction bases: 12. The CDR3 loop reads CASSGGTSGQRREQFF. The CDR3 nucleotides are TGCGCCAGCAGTGGGGGGACTAGCGGTCAAAGGAGGGAGCAGTTCTTC.

The chain joins TRBV28 to TRBJ1-1; D may be TRBD1 (5 bases). Per the germline V gene, CDR1 is MDHEN and CDR2 is SYDVKM. The CDR3 runs to 15 residues. The V and J ends lost 3 bases and 4 bases respectively, with 15 bases between them. CDR3 region: CASSFRRALRTEAFF. DNA of the CDR3: TGTGCCAGCAGTTTCCGCAGGGCTTTACGCACTGAAGCTTTCTTT.

As concerns this clone: One end of the junction does not line up with germline, which may come from a read error. The chain uses TRBV7-2 and TRBJ1-3; a possible D gene is TRBD1 (5 bases). The V gene's germline CDR1 is SGHTA and CDR2 FQGNSA. The CDR3 totals 14 residues. This CDR3 reads CASSLARVGNTIYF. For the CDR3, the DNA is TGTGCCAGCAGCCTAGCCAGGGTTGGAAACACCATATATTTT.

The chain uses TRBV7-2 and TRBJ2-5; TRBD1 agrees at 11 bases. With 4 bases clipped from V and 5 bases from J, the junction kept 6 bases outside the gene matches. Germline V gene data show CDR1 as SGHTA and CDR2 as FQGNSA. The CDR3 spans 15 residues. CDR3 nucleotide sequence: TGTGCCAGCAGCTGGCAGGGACAGGGGGTGGAGACCCAGTACTTC. Protein product: CASSWQGQGVETQYF.

The chain is built from TRBV28 and TRBJ1-6; D perhaps matches TRBD1 (5 bases). The length of the CDR3 is 14 residues. V dropped 9 bases and J dropped 12 bases, with 21 bases sitting between them. CDR1 is MDHEN and CDR2 is SYDVKM in the germline V gene. The CDR3 nucleotides read TGTGCCAGGCCGGGACTGATGAATTCAGGACCCCTCCACTTT. Protein sequence: CARPGLMNSGPLHF.

The V and J genes are TRBV7-2 and TRBJ1-3, with TRBD1 matching 9 bases. CDR1 and CDR2 from the germline V gene are SGHTA and FQGNSA. Trimming at V came to 5 bases and at J to 8 bases, leaving 13 bases not matched to a gene. This CDR3 has 16 amino acids. The CDR3 spells CASSPAPGQGADTIYF. In DNA form, the CDR3 reads TGTGCCAGCAGCCCCGCCCCGGGACAGGGAGCGGACACCATATATTTT.

The rearrangement joins TRBV5-1 to TRBJ2-1, with no clear D. With 0 bases removed from V and 7 bases from J, the gap between germline ends came to 8 bases. The germline V gene encodes CDR1 SGHRS and CDR2 YFSETQ. This CDR3 region has 13 residues. CDR3: CASSLGIGNEQFF. CDR3 bases: TGCGCCAGCAGCTTGGGGATCGGGAATGAGCAGTTCTTC.

The V and J genes are TRBV10-1 and TRBJ2-3; TRBD1 agrees at 9 bases. Germline V gene data show CDR1 as WNHNN and CDR2 as SYGVQD (reference sequence). V lost 3 bases to trimming and J lost 0 bases; unmatched junction nucleotides: 1. CDR3 length equals 15 residues. CDR3 loop: CASSDGTGSTDTQYF. DNA for the CDR3: TGCGCCAGCAGTGACGGGACAGGGAGCACAGATACGCAGTATTTT.

The chain uses TRBV15 and TRBJ1-3; D uncertain. This CDR3 comprises 16 residues. Germline assignment: CDR1 LNHNV and CDR2 YYDKDF (reference sequence). Trimming pared 0 bases from V and 3 bases from J, leaving 12 bases between. The CDR3 here is CATSRDPVSFGNTIYF. CDR3 DNA sequence: TGTGCCACCAGCAGAGATCCTGTCAGTTTTGGAAACACCATATATTTT.

The sample holds one count of this clone. V is TRBV27 and J is TRBJ1-5; D gene ambiguous. From germline, CDR1 is MNHEY and CDR2 SMNVEV (reference sequence). The CDR3 consists of 12 residues. Trimming shortened V by 3 bases and J by 2 bases, and 2 bases separated the two germline ends. The CDR3 reads CASSFGNQPQHF. CDR3 coding DNA: TGTGCCAGCAGTTTCGGCAATCAGCCCCAGCATTTT.

This chain joins TRBV3-1 (or the pseudogene TRBV3-2) and TRBJ2-2, with D perhaps TRBD1 (6 bases). CDR1 and CDR2 (germline): LGHDT, YNNKEL (reference sequence). V shed 1 base and J shed 1 base, with 16 bases lying between them. The CDR3 contains 18 residues. The CDR3 coding sequence is TGTGCCAGCAGCCAAGGTCTCAGGGGAGAAAAGAACACCGGGGAGCTGTTTTTT. This gives the protein CASSQGLRGEKNTGELFF.

This clone was seen more than once but under ten times. This chain connects TRBV5-1 to TRBJ2-7; D perhaps matches TRBD1 (6 bases). Trimming cost V 4 bases and J 6 bases, with 17 bases left between them. CDR1 is SGHRS and CDR2 is YFSETQ in the germline V gene. This CDR3 is built from 14 residues. In nucleotides, the CDR3 is TGCGCCAGCAGCCTATCAACAGGGATCGGCGAGCAGTACTTC. The encoded protein is CASSLSTGIGEQYF.